Sequencing of this T cell receptor (beta chain) was carried out in a study of blood T cell repertoires in COVID-19. Across the whole study: T cells, B-cell-depleted T cells, or PBMCs provided the cDNA or gDNA that served as material.

The V gene's germline CDR1 is MNHEY and CDR2 SVGEGT. V was clipped by 3 bases and J by 2 bases; unmatched bases: 13. This CDR3 region has 19 residues. Libraries were prepared by immunoSEQ multiplex PCR; TCRdb keeps only in-frame clonotypes and omits some of them. The sample shows tens of thousands of clones, about 86% of them seen only once. The sequence came from a woman over 75 in a cohort sampled during active or convalescent COVID-19. Sequencing input: peripheral blood. J is TRBJ2-5 and V is TRBV6-2 or TRBV6-3; 12 bases line up with TRBD2. For the CDR3, the DNA is TGTGCCAGCAGTTATCGAGGGGGCGGACTAGCGGGGATTCAAGAGACCCAGTACTTC. Residues: CASSYRGGGLAGIQETQYF.